This TCR beta chain was sequenced in a study of vaccination and CD4 T cells after COVID-19. Across the whole study: SARS-CoV-2 PCR on nasal swabs had been positive for the convalescent patients; nine were mild and one was severe. Six men and four women formed the convalescents, two being Hispanic. Study-wide results and limits: In convalescent patients, a median roughly 90% of reactive clones appeared only post-vaccination. Early post-infection timepoints were not included, and relatively few convalescent patients were studied.

Remarks on this clonotype: Its antigen is currently unknown.

Germline V lookup: CDR1 SGDLS, CDR2 YYNGEE. The CDR3 totals 14 residues. V gave up 2 bases and J gave up 5 bases, with 8 bases separating them. One entry per CDR3 protein, called by TCRdb with MiXCR from the PCR reads. There are roughly 22,000 distinct CDR3 sequences in the sample; about 57% occur only once, and 0.8% to 1% lies in the top ten. V and J are TRBV9 and TRBJ1-6, with D maybe TRBD1 (6 bases). The sequence came from a human donor who had recovered from COVID-19. The sequenced sample was CD4+ T cells from blood, obtained before SARS-CoV-2 vaccination. The CDR3 DNA reads TGTGCCAGCAGCGTGGGGGGGCATAATTCACCCCTCCACTTT. Protein: CASSVGGHNSPLHF.